This T cell receptor (beta chain) was captured in a study of Ad26.COV2.S vaccination and SARS-CoV-2 variants. The overall study: In the study, Ad26.COV2.S was injected intramuscularly once, or twice 56 days apart. Study conclusions and caveats: Analyses that measured TCR breadth and depth may have underestimated total T cell responses. Comparability of non-spike TCR breadth was observed across vaccine and placebo recipients. Vaccine recipients showed a spike-specific TCR breadth that was higher than in placebo recipients.

The data were produced by immunoSEQ multiplex PCR, yet TCRdb's version contains in-frame clones alone and is incomplete. The sample includes hundreds of thousands of clones, around 89% of them seen just once. A word on this clone: Its target is unknown.

Germline lookup yields CDR1 SGHDN and CDR2 FVKESK. V was shortened by 0 bases and J by 7 bases, with 18 bases between the two germline ends. CDR3 length: 16 amino acids. Stated treatment: over 15 received Ad26.COV2.S at low or high dose, single or two shots; roughly five received placebo; per-sample allocation not given. Sampling happened 63 days after the first vaccine or placebo injection. The receptor comes from a person between 18 and 65 years old who received the Ad26.COV2.S COVID-19 vaccine or a placebo. This material consisted of peripheral blood, taken in a trial of Ad26.COV2.S vaccine versus placebo. The chain couples TRBV14 to TRBJ1-2; D is unresolved. The CDR3, as DNA: TGTGCCAGCAGCCAAGATCTGACGGGTGTGATGAGTGGCTACACCTTC. The encoded protein is CASSQDLTGVMSGYTF.